These 15 T cell receptor beta chains were sequenced from one sample in a study of T cell responses to AZD1222 COVID-19 vaccine. Libraries were prepared by immunoSEQ multiplex PCR; TCRdb keeps only in-frame clonotypes and omits some of them. There are about 92,000 clones in the sample; under 90% occur only once, and 9.5% to 13% lies in the top ten. The sequences come from peripheral blood, collected on day 0 of AZD1222 vaccination. Receptors were obtained from an adult in good health.

The gene calls are TRBV6-5 and TRBJ2-1; 8 bases map to TRBD2. Trimming at V came to 2 bases and at J to 2 bases, leaving 2 bases not matched to a gene. From germline, CDR1 is MNHEY and CDR2 SVGAGI. The CDR3 contains 15 residues. CDR3 amino acids: CASSYNGGAYNEQFF. The CDR3 region has the DNA TGTGCCAGCAGTTACAACGGGGGGGCCTACAATGAGCAGTTCTTC.

This clone was found once. The genes are TRBV12-5 and TRBJ1-2; D is unclear. CDR3 length equals 13 residues. The germline V gene encodes CDR1 LGHNT and CDR2 FRNRAP. The V and J ends lost 0 bases and 7 bases respectively, with 9 bases between them. This CDR3 reads CASGLVPEGGYTF. The CDR3 DNA follows: TGTGCTAGTGGTTTGGTACCTGAGGGTGGCTACACCTTC.

This chain uses TRBV5-4 with TRBJ1-4; no reliable D call. Germline CDR1 and CDR2: SGHNT and YYREEE (reference sequence). Trimming removed 0 bases at V and 4 bases at J, with 10 bases between. This CDR3 has 15 residues. CDR3 in amino acids: CASSLDGLFNEKLFF. The CDR3 nucleotides are TGTGCCAGCAGCTTGGATGGGCTCTTTAATGAAAAACTGTTTTTT.

The V and J genes are TRBV3-1 (or the pseudogene TRBV3-2) and TRBJ1-4, with D perhaps TRBD1 (5 bases). Germline V gene sequence: CDR1 LGHDT, CDR2 YNNKEL (reference sequence). The CDR3 consists of 16 residues. V was pared by 1 base and J by 8 bases, with 17 bases between. CDR3 in amino acids: CASSQASGVQEEKLFF. The CDR3 nucleotides are TGTGCCAGCAGCCAAGCGTCAGGAGTACAGGAAGAAAAACTGTTTTTT.

The genes are TRBV18 and TRBJ2-5; unclear D gene. CDR1 KGHSH and CDR2 LQKENI come from the germline V gene. Trimming removed 5 bases at V and 5 bases at J, with 12 bases between. The CDR3 is 13 residues long. CDR3 amino acids: CASSTEPAETQYF. Written as DNA, the CDR3 is TGTGCCAGCTCAACCGAACCGGCTGAGACCCAGTACTTC. The complete variable domain, with remaining parts taken from reference TRBV18 and TRBJ2-5, reads NAGVMQNPRHLVRRRGQEARLRCSPMKGHSHVYWYRQLPEEGLKFMVYLQKENIIDESGMPKERFSAEFPKEGPSILRIQQVVRGDSAAYFCASSTEPAETQYFGPGTRLLVL.

The rearrangement uses TRBV24-1 and TRBJ2-5; TRBD2 matches at 9 bases. V lost 5 bases and J lost 1; bases outside the gene matches: 1. There are 14 residues in the CDR3. Germline CDR1 KGHDR, CDR2 SFDVKD. This CDR3 reads CATSASGTQETQYF. CDR3 nucleotide sequence: TGTGCCACCAGTGCTAGCGGGACCCAAGAGACCCAGTACTTC.

This clone was counted a single time. The genes are TRBV2 and TRBJ1-1; 9 bases match TRBD1. The ends lost 6 bases at V and 10 bases at J; junction bases unmatched: 12. The germline V gene encodes CDR1 SNHLY and CDR2 FYNNEI. This CDR3 comprises 14 residues. CDR3 region: CASRSGQGYSVAFF. The CDR3 DNA is TGTGCCAGCAGATCGGGACAGGGCTATAGTGTAGCTTTCTTT.

V and J are TRBV5-1 and TRBJ2-7; maybe TRBD2 (5 bases). Trimming removed 5 bases from V and 6 bases from J, with 12 bases in between. CDR3 length equals 12 residues. CDR1 is SGHRS and CDR2 is YFSETQ in the germline V gene. CDR3 protein: CASSAGLAEQYF. The CDR3 bases are TGCGCCAGCAGTGCGGGCTTGGCCGAGCAGTACTTC.

V is TRBV13 and J is TRBJ1-3; D is unresolved. The germline V and J ends were trimmed by 0 bases and 7 bases, with 13 bases remaining between them. CDR3 length: 15 residues. Germline CDR1 PRHDT, CDR2 FYEKMQ (reference sequence). Written as DNA, the CDR3 is TGTGCCAGCAGCTTAGGACAGCGAGGAGGGAACACCATATATTTT. The encoded protein is CASSLGQRGGNTIYF.

This chain links TRBV6-5 with TRBJ1-2; 7 bases fit TRBD1. V lost 0 bases, J lost 4 bases, and 5 bases stayed unmatched. This CDR3 is 15 amino acids long. Germline CDR1 and CDR2: MNHEY and SVGAGI. This CDR3 is CASSYSGGGGYGYTF. DNA for the CDR3: TGTGCCAGCAGTTACTCAGGGGGCGGGGGCTATGGCTACACCTTC.

The CDR3 sequence is CASSTGVGGYTF. The DNA for the CDR3 is TGTGCCAGCAGTACGGGCGTGGGTGGCTACACCTTC. The V and J genes are TRBV6-5 and TRBJ1-2, with D unresolved. Trimming removed 5 bases from V and 7 bases from J, with 11 bases in between. Germline values: CDR1 MNHEY, CDR2 SVGAGI. CDR3 length: 12 amino acids.

The genes are TRBV5-5 and TRBJ2-7; D not resolved. The CDR3 is 17 amino acids. Between the trimmed V and J ends, which lost 4 bases and 4 bases, there was a span of 24 bases. The germline CDR1 and CDR2 sequences are SGHKS and YYEKEE (reference sequence). CDR3 residues: CASSPIEAGPAQYEQYF. Here the CDR3 DNA reads TGTGCCAGCAGCCCGATAGAGGCCGGGCCCGCGCAGTACGAGCAGTACTTC. Full variable domain (rest looked up from reference TRBV5-5 and TRBJ2-7): DAGVTQSPTHLIKTRGQQVTLRCSPISGHKSVSWYQQVLGQGPQFIFQYYEKEERGRGNFPDRFSARQFPNYSSELNVNALLLGDSALYLCASSPIEAGPAQYEQYFGPGTRLTVT.

Of note for this clone: The sample has other DNA sequences that encode this CDR3 too. The rearrangement joins TRBV5-6 to TRBJ2-7; no clear D gene. This CDR3 spans 13 amino acids. V was trimmed by 4 bases and J by 3 bases, leaving 11 bases between them. CDR1 and CDR2 from the germline V gene are SGHDT and YYEEEE. The CDR3 is CASSPTGRYEQYF. CDR3 coding DNA: TGTGCCAGCAGCCCGACGGGCCGCTACGAGCAGTACTTC.

CDR3 region: CASSGRTGGNEKLFF. CDR3 nucleotides: TGTGCCAGCAGTGGCCGGACAGGGGGGAATGAAAAACTGTTTTTT. The genes are TRBV2 and TRBJ1-4; TRBD1 aligns across 10 bases. This CDR3 contains 15 residues. Per the germline V gene, CDR1 is SNHLY and CDR2 is FYNNEI. J was trimmed by 5 bases and V by 4 bases; bases with no gene match: 4. The complete variable domain, with remaining parts taken from reference TRBV2 and TRBJ1-4, reads EPEVTQTPSHQVTQMGQEVILRCVPISNHLYFYWYRQILGQKVEFLVSFYNNEISEKSEIFDDQFSVERPDGSNFTLKIRSTKLEDSAMYFCASSGRTGGNEKLFFGSGTQLSVL.

This chain links TRBV10-1 with TRBJ2-2, with 8 positions matching TRBD1. This CDR3 contains 18 residues. Germline V gene data show CDR1 as WNHNN and CDR2 as SYGVQD (reference sequence). The ends lost 3 bases at V and 2 bases at J; junction bases unmatched: 11. Here the CDR3 reads CASSDGQGRGINTGELFF. CDR3 nucleotide sequence: TGCGCCAGCAGTGACGGACAGGGACGAGGGATAAACACCGGGGAGCTGTTTTTT.